The 32 T cell receptor beta chains below come from one sample, sequenced in a study of CD8 T cells in ankylosing spondylitis. TCRdb itself ran the 5' RACE reads through MiXCR, one entry per CDR3 protein. The sample gives under 250,000 distinct CDR3 sequences, roughly 32% of which show up once; roughly 4% is in the top ten. The sequenced sample consisted of blood, either unsorted or a sorted T cell fraction (not recorded which). Receptor source: a male donor with ankylosing spondylitis or in good health (not recorded which).

The chain combines TRBV7-8 with TRBJ1-5; no firm D call. From germline, CDR1 is SGHVS and CDR2 FQNEAQ. There are 17 residues in the CDR3. With 3 bases removed from V and 0 bases from J, the gap between germline ends came to 15 bases. The CDR3 is CASSFLDGPNSNQPQHF. The DNA for the CDR3 is TGTGCCAGCAGCTTTCTCGACGGACCAAATAGCAATCAGCCCCAGCATTTT.

J is TRBJ2-1 and V is TRBV20-1; the match to TRBD1 covers 10 bases. CDR3 length: 15 residues. The germline V gene has CDR1 DFQATT and CDR2 SNEGSKA (reference sequence). Unmatched junction bases numbered 9, after V lost 3 bases and J lost 7 bases. The CDR3 nucleotides are TGCAGTGCTAGTGGGGGACAGGGGCGTTGGAATGAGCAGTTCTTC. As protein: CSASGGQGRWNEQFF.

This clonotype appeared a few times. This chain uses TRBV20-1 with TRBJ2-3; perhaps D is TRBD1 or TRBD2 (5 bases each). This CDR3 is built from 12 residues. Trimming left V 1 base short and J 5 bases short, with 7 bases between. Germline V gene data show CDR1 as DFQATT and CDR2 as SNEGSKA (reference sequence). In DNA form, the CDR3 reads TGCAGTGCTAGAGGGGACCGAGATACGCAGTATTTT. Translation gives CSARGDRDTQYF.

In DNA form, the CDR3 reads TGTGCCAGCAGCCTCACCGGACAGGCCCTCACGCAGTATTTT. It encodes CASSLTGQALTQYF. The gene calls are TRBV3-1 and TRBJ2-3, with 7 bases identical to TRBD1. The CDR3 has 14 residues. J lost 9 bases, V lost 4 bases, and 10 bases had no gene match. The germline V gene has CDR1 LGHDT and CDR2 YNNKEL (reference sequence).

The rearrangement uses TRBV20-1 and TRBJ1-5; 7 bases line up with TRBD1. V trimming: 6 bases; J trimming: 5 bases; junction bases outside the gene matches: 10. The CDR3 spans 14 residues. Germline V lookup: CDR1 DFQATT, CDR2 SNEGSKA (reference sequence). The CDR3 loop reads CSATRPGGDQPQHF. The CDR3 coding sequence is TGCAGTGCCACCAGACCAGGGGGAGATCAGCCCCAGCATTTT.

V usage is TRBV5-1 and J usage is TRBJ2-1; 9 nucleotides agree with TRBD2. Germline V lookup: CDR1 SGHRS, CDR2 YFSETQ. The V and J ends lost 3 bases and 4 bases, in that order; junction bases with no gene match: 11. CDR3 length: 17 amino acids. The CDR3 bases are TGCGCCAGCAGCTCGGGTGGTAGCGGGGGTCTATACAATGAGCAGTTCTTC. Translating it yields CASSSGGSGGLYNEQFF.

The chain couples TRBV29-1 to TRBJ1-2; D remains ambiguous. CDR1 SQVTM and CDR2 ANQGSEA come from the germline V gene. V was cut by 7 bases and J by 2 bases, with 14 bases left in between. The CDR3 sequence is 13 residues long. The CDR3 loop reads CSDPGSTNYGYTF. The CDR3 nucleotides read TGCAGCGATCCCGGGTCTACGAACTATGGCTACACCTTC.

The chain combines TRBV20-1 with TRBJ2-1, with D hard to call. There are 15 residues in the CDR3. Per the germline V gene, CDR1 is DFQATT and CDR2 is SNEGSKA (reference sequence). Trimming left V 0 bases short and J 0 bases short, with 9 bases between. CDR3 in amino acids: CSARDPQSSYNEQFF. In nucleotides, the CDR3 is TGCAGTGCTAGAGATCCGCAGAGCTCCTACAATGAGCAGTTCTTC.

The rearrangement links TRBV20-1 to TRBJ2-7; 7 bases agree with TRBD2. Germline CDR1 is DFQATT and CDR2 is SNEGSKA (reference sequence). This CDR3 region has 10 residues. This chain's CDR3 is CSAAGTEQYF. As DNA, the CDR3 is TGCAGCGCAGCGGGGACGGAGCAGTACTTC.

This clonotype showed up just a few times. The chain couples TRBV6-1 to TRBJ2-7; D is perhaps TRBD1 (6 bases). Germline V lookup: CDR1 MNHNS, CDR2 SASEGT. The CDR3 length is 14 residues. V lost 6 bases and J 3 bases, leaving 15 bases between the germline ends. The CDR3 loop reads CASSNTQGNYEQYF. The CDR3 DNA is TGTGCCAGCAGCAACACACAGGGCAACTACGAGCAGTACTTC.

The rearrangement joins TRBV20-1 to TRBJ1-6; D unresolved. The CDR3 is 17 residues long. The germline V and J ends were trimmed by 1 base and 0 bases, with 13 bases remaining between them. CDR1 is DFQATT, CDR2 SNEGSKA, per germline (reference sequence). The CDR3 reads CSARGGLVSSYNSPLHF. CDR3 nucleotides: TGCAGTGCTAGAGGGGGTTTGGTTAGCTCCTATAATTCACCCCTCCACTTT.

V is TRBV5-5 and J is TRBJ1-2; no clear D. Looked up from germline, CDR1 is SGHKS and CDR2 is YYEKEE (reference sequence). The CDR3 is 13 amino acids. Between the trimmed V and J ends, which lost 4 bases and 5 bases, there was a span of 12 bases. The CDR3 bases are TGTGCCAGCAGCCATGGCGCTGATTATGGCTACACCTTC. Translating gives CASSHGADYGYTF.

This clonotype was counted between two and nine times. The chain recombines TRBV5-6 with TRBJ2-3; no clear D. CDR1 is SGHDT, CDR2 YYEEEE, per germline. V shed 1 base and J shed 2 bases, with 8 bases lying between them. This CDR3 is built from 14 residues. The CDR3 loop reads CASSLIRNTDTQYF. CDR3 nucleotide sequence: TGTGCCAGCAGCTTGATCAGGAACACAGATACGCAGTATTTT. Variable domain in full (rest from reference TRBV5-6 and TRBJ2-3): DAGVTQSPTHLIKTRGQQVTLRCSPKSGHDTVSWYQQALGQGPQFIFQYYEEEERQRGNFPDRFSGHQFPNYSSELNVNALLLGDSALYLCASSLIRNTDTQYFGPGTRLTVL.

This clonotype showed up just a few times. This chain connects TRBV20-1 to TRBJ1-2; D is ambiguous. The V gene's germline CDR1 is DFQATT and CDR2 SNEGSKA (reference sequence). Trimming pared 3 bases from V and 12 bases from J, leaving 17 bases between. The CDR3 covers 12 residues. CDR3 DNA sequence: TGCAGTGCTAGGGACGTGGGATTTCGGGACACCTTC. Residues: CSARDVGFRDTF.

The sample holds a few counts of this clonotype. This chain links TRBV4-2 with TRBJ2-3; the D gene is possibly TRBD2 (6 bases). From germline, CDR1 is LGHNA and CDR2 YNFKEQ. Trimming shortened V by 0 bases and J by 4 bases, and 11 bases separated the two germline ends. The CDR3 consists of 15 residues. This chain's CDR3 is CASSQERGPPDTQYF. CDR3 DNA: TGTGCCAGCAGCCAAGAGCGGGGACCCCCAGATACGCAGTATTTT.

The chain has TRBV12-3 or TRBV12-4 and TRBJ1-2; TRBD1 agrees at 8 bases. With V trimmed by 6 bases and J by 2 bases, 2 bases remained unmatched. This CDR3 contains 13 residues. The CDR3 DNA reads as TGTGCCAGCAGCAGGACAGGGAACTATGGCTACACCTTC. This sequence encodes CASSRTGNYGYTF.

This clonotype has a handful of counts. The chain recombines TRBV29-1 with TRBJ1-5; no clear D. V gave up 4 bases and J gave up 3 bases, with 10 bases separating them. Germline V gene data show CDR1 as SQVTM and CDR2 as ANQGSEA. This CDR3 region has 13 residues. The CDR3: CSVVYSINQPQHF. The CDR3 region has the DNA TGCAGCGTTGTTTACAGTATCAATCAGCCCCAGCATTTT. Using reference TRBV29-1 and TRBJ1-5 for the parts outside the CDR3, the full variable domain is SAVISQKPSRDICQRGTSLTIQCQVDSQVTMMFWYRQQPGQSLTLIATANQGSEATYESGFVIDKFPISRPNLTFSTLTVSNMSPEDSSIYLCSVVYSINQPQHFGDGTRLSIL.

The sample holds a few counts of this clonotype. The chain carries TRBV6-5 and TRBJ2-1; D is uncertain. Trimming cost V 0 bases and J 2 bases, with 8 bases left between them. CDR3 size: 15 residues. Germline CDR1 and CDR2: MNHEY and SVGAGI. The CDR3 sequence: CASSYSWLAYNEQFF. In DNA, the CDR3 is TGTGCCAGCAGTTACTCATGGCTAGCCTACAATGAGCAGTTCTTC.

The chain recombines TRBV20-1 with TRBJ2-5; D is unclear. Germline CDR1 and CDR2: DFQATT and SNEGSKA (reference sequence). This CDR3 is 16 amino acids long. V was cut by 7 bases and J by 1 base, with 22 bases left in between. The CDR3 sequence is CSGPDFRSEPQETQYF. As DNA, the CDR3 is TGCAGTGGCCCTGATTTCCGGTCCGAGCCCCAAGAGACCCAGTACTTC.

A few counts support this clonotype. The V gene is TRBV29-1, the J gene TRBJ1-3; D remains unclear. This CDR3 spans 14 amino acids. Germline values: CDR1 SQVTM, CDR2 ANQGSEA. With 4 bases removed from V and 0 bases from J, the gap between germline ends came to 10 bases. CDR3 amino acids: CSVAGLNSGNTIYF. The CDR3 DNA sequence: TGCAGCGTTGCCGGTCTGAACTCTGGAAACACCATATATTTT.

V usage is TRBV4-1 and J usage is TRBJ2-7, with D maybe TRBD1 (6 bases). Germline V CDR1 and CDR2: MGHRA, YSYEKL. Trimming left V 4 bases short and J 0 bases short, with 16 bases between. This CDR3 region has 16 residues. The CDR3 DNA reads as TGCGCCAGCAGCCCCCATCGACAGGCCTCCTCCTACGAGCAGTACTTC. Translated, it gives CASSPHRQASSYEQYF.

V usage is TRBV7-2 and J usage is TRBJ2-3; no definite D call. This CDR3 has 14 amino acids. Trimming left V 2 bases short and J 4 bases short, with 10 bases between. Germline assignment: CDR1 SGHTA and CDR2 FQGNSA. Written as DNA, the CDR3 is TGTGCCAGCAGCTTATGGGTCGGCGCAGATACGCAGTATTTT. This translates into CASSLWVGADTQYF.

This clonotype was counted a few times. This chain joins TRBV29-1 and TRBJ2-7; D unresolved. The length of the CDR3 is 12 residues. Germline V CDR1 and CDR2: SQVTM, ANQGSEA. V lost 1 base to trimming and J lost 5 bases, with 9 bases between them. The CDR3 is CSVEGLRHEQYF. Written as DNA, the CDR3 is TGCAGCGTTGAAGGTCTAAGACACGAGCAGTACTTC.

The chain is built from TRBV12-3 or TRBV12-4 and TRBJ1-5, with 7 positions matching TRBD1. Trimming took 5 bases from V and 5 from J; bases not matched to a gene: 6. This CDR3 spans 14 amino acids. CDR3 region: CASSLDRDHQPQHF. In DNA form, the CDR3 reads TGTGCCAGCAGTCTAGACAGGGACCATCAGCCCCAGCATTTT.

Only a few counts were recorded for this clonotype. V and J are TRBV5-1 and TRBJ2-3; unclear D gene. Per germline, CDR1 SGHRS and CDR2 YFSETQ. Between the trimmed V and J ends, which lost 5 bases and 5 bases, there was a span of 15 bases. The CDR3 covers 14 residues. The CDR3 bases are TGCGCCAGCAGTCGGGCGGATCAAGGAGATACGCAGTATTTT. This translates into CASSRADQGDTQYF.

This clonotype showed up just a few times. This CDR3 is CASEDPGGQETQYF. The CDR3, as DNA: TGTGCCAGCGAGGATCCTGGTGGTCAAGAGACCCAGTACTTC. This chain connects TRBV25-1 to TRBJ2-5; D remains ambiguous. The CDR3 totals 14 residues. V shed 8 bases and J shed 2 bases, with 15 bases lying between them. Looked up from germline, CDR1 is MGHDK and CDR2 is SYGVNS.

DNA for the CDR3: TGCAGCGTTCTCATACTAGCGGGGGGCACAGATACGCAGTATTTT. It translates to CSVLILAGGTDTQYF. V and J are TRBV29-1 and TRBJ2-3; 11 bases align to TRBD2. J was trimmed by 1 base and V by 5 bases; bases with no gene match: 5. Per germline, CDR1 SQVTM and CDR2 ANQGSEA. This CDR3 is 15 amino acids long.

CDR3 sequence (DNA): TGCAGCGGGGGTTTTGGGGAAGGCGAGCAGTACTTC. Translation: CSGGFGEGEQYF. The V and J genes are TRBV29-1 and TRBJ2-7; D not certain. The V end lost 7 bases, the J end lost 6 bases, and 16 bases lay between the germline ends. CDR1 SQVTM and CDR2 ANQGSEA come from the germline V gene. The CDR3 runs 12 residues.

This clonotype was detected ten times or more. The chain employs TRBV4-2 and TRBJ2-7; TRBD1 agrees at 8 bases. CDR3 length equals 13 residues. Trimming cost V 6 bases and J 3 bases; bases outside gene matches: 4. Germline assignment: CDR1 LGHNA and CDR2 YNFKEQ. The CDR3 nucleotides are TGTGCCAGCAGTCACGGACAGGGCTACGAGCAGTACTTC. Protein: CASSHGQGYEQYF.

The CDR3: CATSDSRDNYGYTF. The CDR3 nucleotides read TGTGCCACCAGTGATTCCCGGGACAACTATGGCTACACCTTC. The chain has TRBV24-1 and TRBJ1-2; D might be TRBD1 (5 bases). Trimming shortened V by 2 bases and J by 2 bases, and 8 bases separated the two germline ends. Germline V CDR1 and CDR2: KGHDR, SFDVKD. CDR3 size: 14 residues.

The V and J genes are TRBV20-1 and TRBJ2-7, with TRBD1 matching over 8 bases. CDR1 and CDR2 (germline): DFQATT, SNEGSKA (reference sequence). The V and J ends lost 0 bases and 0 bases, in that order; junction bases with no gene match: 7. CDR3 size: 16 residues. The CDR3 DNA sequence: TGCAGTGCTAGAGATGTAGGGACAGGAGTCTCCTACGAGCAGTACTTC. The encoded protein is CSARDVGTGVSYEQYF.

The CDR3 region is CSAGLAGTSLQETQYF. Written as DNA, the CDR3 is TGCAGTGCTGGTCTCGCCGGGACTAGCCTCCAAGAGACCCAGTACTTC. The rearrangement links TRBV20-1 to TRBJ2-5; TRBD2 matches at 9 bases. The CDR3 is made up of 16 amino acids. Germline CDR1 and CDR2: DFQATT and SNEGSKA (reference sequence). V was pared by 5 bases and J by 1 base, with 11 bases of the junction left unmatched.